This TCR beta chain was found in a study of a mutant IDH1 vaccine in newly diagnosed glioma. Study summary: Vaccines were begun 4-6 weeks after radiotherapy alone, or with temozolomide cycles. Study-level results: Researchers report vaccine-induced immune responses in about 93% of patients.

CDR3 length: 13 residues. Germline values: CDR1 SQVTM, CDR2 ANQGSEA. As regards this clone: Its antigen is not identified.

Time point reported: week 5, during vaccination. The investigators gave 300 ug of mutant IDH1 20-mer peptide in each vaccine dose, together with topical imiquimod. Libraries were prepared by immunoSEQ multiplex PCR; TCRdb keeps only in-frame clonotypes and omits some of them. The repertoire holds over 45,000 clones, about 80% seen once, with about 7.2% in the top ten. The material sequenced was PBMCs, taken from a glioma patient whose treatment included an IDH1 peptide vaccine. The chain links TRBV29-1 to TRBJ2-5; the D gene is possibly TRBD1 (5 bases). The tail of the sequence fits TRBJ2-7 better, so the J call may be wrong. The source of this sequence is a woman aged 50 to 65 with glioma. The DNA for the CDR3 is TGCAGCGTCCAAGCGACAGTATCCTACGAGCAGTACTTC. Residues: CSVQATVSYEQYF.